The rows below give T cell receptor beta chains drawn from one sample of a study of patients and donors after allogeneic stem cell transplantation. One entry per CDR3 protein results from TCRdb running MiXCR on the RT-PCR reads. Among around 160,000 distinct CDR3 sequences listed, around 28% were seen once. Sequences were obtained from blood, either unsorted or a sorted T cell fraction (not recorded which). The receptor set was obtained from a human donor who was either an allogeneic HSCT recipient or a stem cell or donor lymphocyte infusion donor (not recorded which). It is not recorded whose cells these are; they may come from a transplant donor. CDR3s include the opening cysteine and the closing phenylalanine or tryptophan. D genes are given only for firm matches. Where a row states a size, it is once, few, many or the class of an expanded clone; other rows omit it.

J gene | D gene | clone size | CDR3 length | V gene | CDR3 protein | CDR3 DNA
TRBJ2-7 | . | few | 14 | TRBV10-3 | CASKPGDLSYEQYF | TGTGCCAGCAAACCGGGGGATTTGTCCTACGAGCAGTACTTC
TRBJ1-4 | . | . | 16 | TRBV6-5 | CASSYGAGRRNEKLFF | TGTGCCAGCAGTTACGGGGCGGGGAGACGTAATGAAAAACTGTTTTTT
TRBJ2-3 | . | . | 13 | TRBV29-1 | CSFGTSSTDTQYF | TGCAGCTTCGGGACGTCTAGCACAGATACGCAGTATTTT
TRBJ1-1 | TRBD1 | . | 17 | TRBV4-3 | CASSQDSDRELNTEAFF | TGCGCCAGCAGCCAAGATTCCGACAGGGAACTGAACACTGAAGCTTTCTTT
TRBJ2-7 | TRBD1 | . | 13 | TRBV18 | CASSPDRVYEQYF | TGTGCCAGCTCACCCGACAGGGTCTACGAGCAGTACTTC
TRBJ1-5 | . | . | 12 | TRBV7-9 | CASSAQNQPQHF | TGTGCCAGCAGCGCCCAAAATCAGCCCCAGCATTTT
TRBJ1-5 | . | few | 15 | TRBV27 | CASSLYRAWDQPQHF | TGTGCCAGCAGCCTCTACAGGGCTTGGGATCAGCCCCAGCATTTT
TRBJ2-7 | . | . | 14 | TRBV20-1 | CSARDRDRVYEQYF | TGCAGTGCTAGAGACCGGGACCGCGTCTACGAGCAGTACTTC
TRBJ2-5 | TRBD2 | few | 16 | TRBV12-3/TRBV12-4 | CASRGLAGGPQETQYF | TGTGCCAGCAGGGGCTTAGCGGGAGGGCCCCAAGAGACCCAGTACTTC
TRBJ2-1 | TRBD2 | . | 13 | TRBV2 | CASRLAGVPEQFF | TGTGCCAGCCGCCTAGCGGGAGTCCCTGAGCAGTTCTTC
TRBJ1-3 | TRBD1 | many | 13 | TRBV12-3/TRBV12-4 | CASSLGQGLVGYF | TGTGCCAGCAGTTTAGGACAGGGGTTGGTCGGGTATTTT
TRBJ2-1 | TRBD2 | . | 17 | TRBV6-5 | CASSYSTAGESYDEQFF | TGTGCCAGCAGTTACTCGACCGCGGGAGAAAGTTACGATGAGCAGTTCTTC
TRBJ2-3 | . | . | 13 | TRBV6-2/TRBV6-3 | CASSYHGGDTQYF | TGTGCCAGCAGTTATCACGGAGGCGATACGCAGTATTTT
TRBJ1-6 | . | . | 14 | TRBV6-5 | CASKDTQYNSPLHF | TGTGCCAGCAAGGATACTCAATATAATTCACCCCTCCACTTT
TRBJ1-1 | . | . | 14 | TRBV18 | CASSPWGGNTEAFF | TGTGCCAGCTCACCATGGGGAGGTAACACTGAAGCTTTCTTT
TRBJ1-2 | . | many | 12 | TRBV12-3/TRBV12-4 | CASSLVGYGYTF | TGTGCCAGCAGTTTAGTTGGGTATGGCTACACCTTC
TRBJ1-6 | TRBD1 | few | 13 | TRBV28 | CASRGQLGSPLHF | TGTGCCAGCAGGGGACAGCTCGGTTCACCCCTCCACTTT
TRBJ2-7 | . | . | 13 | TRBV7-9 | CASSSGLAYEQYF | TGTGCCAGCAGCTCGGGATTAGCCTACGAGCAGTACTTC
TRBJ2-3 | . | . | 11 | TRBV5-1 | CASVGLDTRYF | TGCGCCAGCGTGGGGCTGGATACGCGGTATTTT
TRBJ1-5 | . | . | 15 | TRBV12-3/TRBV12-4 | CASSKGHYSNQPQHF | TGTGCCAGCAGTAAGGGACATTATAGCAATCAGCCCCAGCATTTT
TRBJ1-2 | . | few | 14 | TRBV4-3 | CASSQVPPRGGYTF | TGCGCCAGCAGCCAAGTCCCCCCCCGGGGCGGCTACACCTTC
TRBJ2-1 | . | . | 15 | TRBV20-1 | CSAHLAASSYNEQFF | TGCAGTGCTCACCTGGCGGCAAGCTCCTACAATGAGCAGTTCTTC
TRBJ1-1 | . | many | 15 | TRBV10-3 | CAISPNRDTITEAFF | TGTGCCATCAGTCCAAATCGGGACACCATCACTGAAGCTTTCTTT